In its sample, the clone carrying this T cell receptor (beta chain) was seen a few times. What it recognizes is unknown. V gave up 3 bases and J gave up 5 bases, with 11 bases separating them. The CDR3 is 13 residues long. The germline V gene has CDR1 SGHKS and CDR2 YYEKEE (reference sequence). The data were obtained in a study of T-cell memory formation after mild COVID-19. Study summary: Clusters of TCRs were largely donor specific.

Using its own MiXCR run on the 5' RACE reads, TCRdb lists one record per CDR3 protein. The sample comprises hundreds of thousands of distinct CDR3 sequences, roughly 8.2% of which are singletons, and around a fifth rests with the top ten. Broader study findings: SARS-CoV-2 specificity of second-wave clones peaking day 37 was unconfirmed. Clones that contracted from day 15 to 85 had balanced CD4/CD8; later expanders were CD4+ biased. Mostly located in CM and EM were contracting CD4+ clones, with contracting CD8+ clones located in EMRA.

This rearrangement joins TRBV5-5 to TRBJ2-5; D is possibly TRBD1 or TRBD2 (5 bases each). The origin of this receptor is a man aged 18 to 30 who had mild COVID-19 (a few samples of this study predate the infection). Cell type and time point are not known. Material: PBMCs or a T cell subset sorted from them (not recorded which). For the CDR3, the DNA is TGTGCCAGCAGCTGGTTGGGGGTTGAGACCCAGTACTTC. Protein: CASSWLGVETQYF.